Listed here are 4 T cell receptor beta chains from one sample, sequenced in a study of CD4+ T cells in melanoma. Generated by immunoSEQ multiplex PCR, the TCRdb table keeps only in-frame clones and is missing some. Of under 10,000 clones listed, roughly 70% are singletons. Material: cells from a culture (not recorded whether cultured in vitro). These receptors came from a human donor with melanoma.

The chain is built from TRBV6-5 and TRBJ1-1; D remains unclear. Per germline, CDR1 MNHEY and CDR2 SVGAGI. The CDR3 extends over 13 amino acids. The V end lost 2 bases, the J end lost 2 bases, and 6 bases lay between the germline ends. CDR3 sequence reads: CASSYVSNTEAFF. Written as DNA, the CDR3 is TGTGCCAGCAGTTACGTTTCAAACACTGAAGCTTTCTTT.

This clone was observed a handful of times. CDR3 amino acids: CASSQAAGGRADTQYF. The CDR3 nucleotides are TGCGCCAGCAGCCAAGCTGCGGGGGGGCGGGCAGATACGCAGTATTTT. The gene calls are TRBV4-1 and TRBJ2-3; 9 bases align to TRBD2. Trimming at V came to 1 base and at J to 4 bases, leaving 6 bases not matched to a gene. CDR3 length: 16 residues. Germline V gene sequence: CDR1 MGHRA, CDR2 YSYEKL.

The genes are TRBV19 and TRBJ2-3; 8 bases match TRBD2. The CDR3 runs 15 residues. V was clipped by 4 bases and J by 2 bases; unmatched bases: 5. Per the germline V gene, CDR1 is LNHDA and CDR2 is SQIVND (reference sequence). In nucleotides, the CDR3 is TGTGCCAGTAGTACCCGGACTAGCCTCACAGATACGCAGTATTTT. Translating it yields CASSTRTSLTDTQYF.

The chain employs TRBV6-5 and TRBJ1-6; D is undetermined. Germline-derived CDR1 and CDR2 are MNHEY and SVGAGI. The CDR3 extends over 16 amino acids. The ends were cut back, 0 bases at V and 0 bases at J, with 6 bases in the middle. CDR3: CASSYSGSSYNSPLHF. CDR3 DNA: TGTGCCAGCAGTTACTCGGGGAGCTCCTATAATTCACCCCTCCACTTT.